Sequencing of this TCR beta chain was carried out in a study of T cells expressing NK-cell markers. Study summary: Repertoire data for TCR beta were derived from sorted T cells (CD3+CD56+NKG2C+, CD3+CD56+NKG2C- and CD3+CD56-NKG2C+).

TCRdb re-called the 5' RACE reads and gives one entry per CDR3 protein, without DNA. The repertoire table contains about 550,000 distinct CDR3 sequences. Study-level findings and limits: Leadership of the CD3+CD56-NKG2C+ fraction also belonged to these clonotypes in a few donors.

Remarks on this clonotype: Its antigen remains unknown.

This CDR3 has 15 residues. The germline V gene encodes CDR1 SGHNT and CDR2 YENEEA. The sequenced sample was blood T cells: a sorted CD56 or NKG2C T cell subset, CD4+ or CD8+ T cells, or bulk PBMC T cells (not recorded which). This clonotype was sampled from a man between 18 and 29 years old in good health. The chain employs TRBV11-3 and TRBJ2-5; checking the TCRdb D call of TRBD1 is not possible without DNA. This chain's CDR3 is CASSLEPGAGETQYF.